A selection of T cell receptor beta chains follows, all from one sample in a study of OX40 agonist ivuxolimab in advanced cancers. TCRdb keeps only in-frame clones here, not all; method: immunoSEQ multiplex PCR. This sample has tens of thousands of clones, with around 87% found just once. The sequenced sample was CD4+ or CD8+ T cells sorted from blood, obtained in a trial of the OX40 agonist ivuxolimab. All receptors come from an adult with an advanced solid tumor such as melanoma, head and neck, liver or kidney cancer. Both conserved end residues are part of each CDR3. D genes are given only for firm matches.

v_gene	j_gene	d_gene	CDR3aa	CDR3nt
TRBV7-9	TRBJ1-4	TRBD1	CASGTGTGGEKLFF	TGTGCCAGCGGAACCGGGACAGGTGGTGAAAAACTGTTTTTT
TRBV10-2	TRBJ1-3	-	CASRSYDGDSGNTIYF	TGCGCCAGCAGATCATACGACGGAGACTCTGGAAACACCATATATTTT
TRBV11-3	TRBJ2-3	-	CASSKGQGTGRTQYF	TGTGCCAGCAGCAAGGGGCAGGGGACGGGTCGAACGCAGTATTTT
TRBV9	TRBJ2-2	-	CASSVGNTGELFF	TGTGCCAGCAGCGTAGGGAACACCGGGGAGCTGTTTTTT
TRBV11-3	TRBJ2-3	-	CASSFEGYTDTQYF	TGTGCCAGCAGCTTCGAGGGGTACACAGATACGCAGTATTTT
TRBV7-9	TRBJ2-5	-	CASSSGQGGQETQYF	TGTGCCAGCAGCTCCGGACAGGGAGGGCAAGAGACCCAGTACTTC
TRBV7-2	TRBJ2-1	TRBD2	CASSRTSGGYNEQFF	TGTGCCAGCAGCCGCACTAGCGGGGGCTACAATGAGCAGTTCTTC
TRBV4-2	TRBJ2-5	-	CASSQDHAETQYF	TGTGCCAGCAGCCAAGATCATGCAGAGACCCAGTACTTC
TRBV19	TRBJ1-2	-	CASSNSTRGGYTF	TGTGCCAGTAGTAATTCAACCCGCGGGGGCTACACCTTC
TRBV9	TRBJ2-1	-	CASSVAVNGYNEQFF	TGTGCCAGCAGCGTAGCGGTCAACGGCTACAATGAGCAGTTCTTC
TRBV28	TRBJ2-3	-	CASSLFQRTDTQYF	TGTGCCAGCAGTTTATTTCAGAGGACAGATACGCAGTATTTT
TRBV20-1	TRBJ2-3	-	CSAIYTDTQYF	TGCAGTGCTATATACACAGATACGCAGTATTTT
TRBV6-5	TRBJ1-4	-	CASRRGGGDEKLFF	TGTGCCAGCAGAAGGGGAGGGGGTGACGAAAAACTGTTTTTT
TRBV9	TRBJ2-7	TRBD2	CASSASASGSAYEQYF	TGTGCCAGCAGCGCTTCGGCTAGCGGGAGTGCCTACGAGCAGTACTTC
TRBV6-5	TRBJ2-2	-	CASSSQGGGELFF	TGTGCCAGCAGTTCACAGGGCGGCGGGGAGCTGTTTTTT
TRBV10-1	TRBJ1-5	TRBD1	CASSPPGQGAINQPQHF	TGCGCCAGCAGTCCTCCGGGACAGGGGGCTATCAATCAGCCCCAGCATTTT
TRBV14	TRBJ2-2	-	CASSQVGNSRLIGELFF	TGTGCCAGCAGCCAAGTTGGGAATAGTCGTTTAATCGGGGAGCTGTTTTTT
TRBV6-5	TRBJ2-5	TRBD1	CASSVDGTGQETQYF	TGTGCCAGCAGTGTGGACGGGACAGGTCAAGAGACCCAGTACTTC